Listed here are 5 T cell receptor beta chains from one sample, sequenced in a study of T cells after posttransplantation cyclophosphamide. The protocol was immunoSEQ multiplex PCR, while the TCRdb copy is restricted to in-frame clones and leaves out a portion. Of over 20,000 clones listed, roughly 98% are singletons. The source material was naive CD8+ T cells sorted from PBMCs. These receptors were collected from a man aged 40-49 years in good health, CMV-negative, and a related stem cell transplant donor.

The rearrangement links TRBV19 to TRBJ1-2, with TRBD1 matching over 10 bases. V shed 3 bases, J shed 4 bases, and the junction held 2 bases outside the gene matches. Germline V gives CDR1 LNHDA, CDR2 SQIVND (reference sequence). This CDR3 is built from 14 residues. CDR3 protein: CASSMGDRGYGYTF. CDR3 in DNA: TGTGCCAGTAGTATGGGGGACAGGGGCTATGGCTACACCTTC.

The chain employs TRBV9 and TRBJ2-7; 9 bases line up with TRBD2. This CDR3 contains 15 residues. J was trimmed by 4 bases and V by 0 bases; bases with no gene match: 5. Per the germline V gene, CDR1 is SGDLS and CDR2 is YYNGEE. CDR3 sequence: CASSVGNSGSYEQYF. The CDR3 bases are TGTGCCAGCAGCGTAGGGAATAGCGGGAGTTACGAGCAGTACTTC.

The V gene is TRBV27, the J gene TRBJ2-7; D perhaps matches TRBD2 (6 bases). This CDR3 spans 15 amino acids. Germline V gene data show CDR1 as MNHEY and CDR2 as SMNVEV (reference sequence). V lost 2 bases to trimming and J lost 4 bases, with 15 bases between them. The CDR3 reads CASSLSREILYEQYF. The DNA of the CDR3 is TGTGCCAGCAGTTTAAGTCGGGAGATCTTATACGAGCAGTACTTC.

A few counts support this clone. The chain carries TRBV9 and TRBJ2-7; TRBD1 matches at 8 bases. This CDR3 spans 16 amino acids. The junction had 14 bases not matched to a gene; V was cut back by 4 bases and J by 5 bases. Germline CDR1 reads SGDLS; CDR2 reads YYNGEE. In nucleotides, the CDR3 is TGTGCCAGCAGCCACCCTACCGGGACAGGACTACACGAGCAGTACTTC. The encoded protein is CASSHPTGTGLHEQYF.

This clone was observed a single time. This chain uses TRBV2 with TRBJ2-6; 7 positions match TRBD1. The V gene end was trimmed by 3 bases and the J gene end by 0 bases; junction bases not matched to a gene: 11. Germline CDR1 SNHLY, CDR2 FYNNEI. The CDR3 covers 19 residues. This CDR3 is CASSEVLGQDLSGANVLTF. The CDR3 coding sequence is TGTGCCAGCAGTGAGGTATTAGGACAGGATCTCTCTGGGGCCAACGTCCTGACTTTC.